This TCR beta chain was observed in a study of OX40 agonist ivuxolimab in advanced cancers. Study in general: A male proportion of just over 80% was recorded, with mean age about 54 years and range about 23 to 80.

Assay: immunoSEQ multiplex PCR; the TCRdb copy retains only in-frame clones and omits some. The sample records 15,000 to 20,000 clones, 70% to 90% being singletons. V was pared by 7 bases and J by 4 bases, with 11 bases between. The CDR3 is 14 residues long. Germline V gene sequence: CDR1 MDHEN, CDR2 SYDVKM. This clonotype was sampled from an adult with an advanced solid tumor such as melanoma, head and neck, liver or kidney cancer. Sample: CD4+ or CD8+ T cells sorted from blood, taken in a trial of the OX40 agonist ivuxolimab. The chain uses TRBV28 and TRBJ2-6; no firm D call. CDR3 in DNA: TGTGCCAGCACCTTCACCGTCGGGGCCAACGTCCTGACTTTC. Translation gives CASTFTVGANVLTF.